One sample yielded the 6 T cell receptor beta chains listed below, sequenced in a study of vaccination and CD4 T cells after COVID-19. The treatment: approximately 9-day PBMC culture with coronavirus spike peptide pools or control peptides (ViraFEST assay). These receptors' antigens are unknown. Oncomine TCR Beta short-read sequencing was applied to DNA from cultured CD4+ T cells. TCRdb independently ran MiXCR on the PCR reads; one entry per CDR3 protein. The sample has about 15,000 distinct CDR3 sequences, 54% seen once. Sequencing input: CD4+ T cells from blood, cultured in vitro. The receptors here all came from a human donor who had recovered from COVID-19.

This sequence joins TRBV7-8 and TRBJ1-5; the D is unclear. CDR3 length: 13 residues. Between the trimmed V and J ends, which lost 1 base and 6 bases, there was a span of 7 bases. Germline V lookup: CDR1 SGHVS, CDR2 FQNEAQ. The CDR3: CASSLGRFQPQHF. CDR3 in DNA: TGTGCCAGCAGCTTAGGACGTTTTCAGCCCCAGCATTTT.

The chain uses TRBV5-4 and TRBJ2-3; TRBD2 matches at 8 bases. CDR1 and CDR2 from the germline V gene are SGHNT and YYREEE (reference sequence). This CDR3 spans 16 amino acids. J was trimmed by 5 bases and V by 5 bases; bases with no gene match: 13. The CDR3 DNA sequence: TGTGCCAGCAGTACTCCGGGAGGGTCATTCGGAGATACGCAGTATTTT. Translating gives CASSTPGGSFGDTQYF.

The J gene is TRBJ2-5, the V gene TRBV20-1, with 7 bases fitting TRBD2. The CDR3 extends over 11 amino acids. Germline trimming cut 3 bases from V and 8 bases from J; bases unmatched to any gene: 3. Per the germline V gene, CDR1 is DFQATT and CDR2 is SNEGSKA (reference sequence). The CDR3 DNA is TGCAGTGCTAGCCTGGGACTAACCCAGTACTTC. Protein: CSASLGLTQYF.

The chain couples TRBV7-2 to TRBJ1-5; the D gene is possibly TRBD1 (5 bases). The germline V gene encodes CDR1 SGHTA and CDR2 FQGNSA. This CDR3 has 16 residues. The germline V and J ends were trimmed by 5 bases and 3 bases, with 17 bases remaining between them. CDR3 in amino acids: CASSPDGGVPNQPQHF. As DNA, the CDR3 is TGTGCCAGCAGCCCCGACGGGGGGGTTCCCAATCAGCCCCAGCATTTT.

For the CDR3, the DNA is TGTGCCAGCAGCCAAGATCTACGGGGAGACGGCGAGCAGTACTTC. This translates into CASSQDLRGDGEQYF. The chain uses TRBV4-2 and TRBJ2-7; D may be TRBD2 (5 bases). The CDR3 totals 15 residues. Germline lookup yields CDR1 LGHNA and CDR2 YNFKEQ. Trimming removed 0 bases at V and 6 bases at J, with 15 bases between.

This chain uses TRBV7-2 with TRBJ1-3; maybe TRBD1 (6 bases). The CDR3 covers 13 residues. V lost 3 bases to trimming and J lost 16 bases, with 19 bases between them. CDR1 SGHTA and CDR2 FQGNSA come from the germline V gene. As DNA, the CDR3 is TGTGCCAGCAGCTTTAATGGGGGCGACGGCCCCTATTTT. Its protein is CASSFNGGDGPYF.